The 32 T cell receptor beta chains in this list originate from one sample, sequenced in a study of blood T cell repertoires in COVID-19. Sequencing used immunoSEQ multiplex PCR; TCRdb keeps in-frame clones, though not all of them. The sample yields about 150,000 clones, 80% seen once. Sample: peripheral blood. The receptors shown here come from a woman aged 45-65 years with acute or convalescent COVID-19.

This chain uses TRBV10-3 with TRBJ1-2; 7 bases are a match to TRBD1. The CDR3 covers 13 residues. CDR1 and CDR2 from the germline V gene are ENHRY and SYGVKD. V dropped 7 bases and J dropped 4; count of bases not matched to a gene: 6. CDR3 protein: CAIMEGAGYGYTF. The CDR3 DNA reads TGTGCCATCATGGAGGGGGCGGGCTATGGCTACACCTTC.

The chain uses TRBV10-3 and TRBJ1-1; possibly TRBD1 for D (6 bases). V shed 7 bases and J shed 0 bases, with 21 bases lying between them. Germline loops: CDR1 ENHRY, CDR2 SYGVKD. The CDR3 has 17 residues. The CDR3 sequence: CAINPGHLNGLNTEAFF. CDR3 in DNA: TGTGCCATCAATCCGGGACACTTAAACGGATTGAACACTGAAGCTTTCTTT.

The chain combines TRBV23-1 with TRBJ1-5; weak D call: TRBD1 (5 bases). TRBV23-1 is noted as an ORF with a role that remains uncertain. V was pared by 0 bases and J by 6 bases, with 18 bases between. The CDR3 is 17 amino acids. CDR3 protein: CASSQSCAGEAGQPQHF. The CDR3 coding sequence is TGCGCCAGCAGTCAATCTTGTGCGGGGGAGGCGGGTCAGCCCCAGCATTTT.

The J gene is TRBJ2-1, the V gene TRBV24-1; TRBD2 matches 7 bases. The V gene end was trimmed by 3 bases and the J gene end by 9 bases; junction bases not matched to a gene: 7. CDR3 length: 14 residues. Germline V lookup: CDR1 KGHDR, CDR2 SFDVKD. CDR3 sequence: CATSDPSGGGEQFF. DNA of the CDR3: TGTGCCACCAGTGATCCAAGTGGGGGGGGTGAGCAGTTCTTC.

Only a few counts were recorded for this clone. The chain is built from TRBV7-3 and TRBJ2-1; D may be TRBD1 (5 bases). V was shortened by 2 bases and J by 5 bases, with 10 bases between the two germline ends. CDR1 and CDR2 from the germline V gene are SGHTA and FQGTGA. The CDR3 runs 14 residues. Written as DNA, the CDR3 is TGTGCCAGCAGCTTAGACTTCAGGGACAATGAGCAGTTCTTC. Amino acids: CASSLDFRDNEQFF.

V is TRBV7-2 and J is TRBJ1-5, with no clear D. CDR3 length: 17 amino acids. Trimming removed 4 bases from V and 0 bases from J, with 16 bases in between. The V gene's germline CDR1 is SGHTA and CDR2 FQGNSA. CDR3 region: CASSSGGLSISNQPQHF. The CDR3 DNA follows: TGTGCCAGCAGCTCAGGCGGACTTAGTATTAGCAATCAGCCCCAGCATTTT.

J is TRBJ2-2 and V is TRBV28; TRBD1 matches 11 bases. The CDR3 covers 16 residues. Germline CDR1 reads MDHEN; CDR2 reads SYDVKM. V dropped 3 bases and J dropped 5; count of bases not matched to a gene: 5. CDR3 protein: CASSFWGQGGTGELFF. CDR3 in DNA: TGTGCCAGCAGTTTCTGGGGACAGGGGGGAACCGGGGAGCTGTTTTTT.

The chain combines TRBV24-1 with TRBJ2-1, with 7 nucleotides matching TRBD2. V gave up 7 bases and J gave up 10 bases; unmatched junction bases: 9. The CDR3 extends over 13 amino acids. Germline CDR1 reads KGHDR; CDR2 reads SFDVKD. The CDR3 nucleotides are TGTGCCACCAGGAGCGGGGAGTGGGGGGAGCAGTTCTTC. Translated: CATRSGEWGEQFF.

A few counts support this clone. V and J are TRBV6-2 or TRBV6-3 and TRBJ1-2; no clear D gene. CDR1 is MNHEY and CDR2 is SVGEGT in the germline V gene. This CDR3 comprises 11 residues. Trimming left V 1 base short and J 8 bases short, with 5 bases between. In nucleotides, the CDR3 is TGTGCCAGCAGTTACTTCGGGGGCTACACCTTC. It is translated as CASSYFGGYTF.

The chain is built from TRBV13 and TRBJ2-1; possible D gene TRBD2, 5 bases. The CDR3 loop spans 13 amino acids. The V end lost 5 bases, the J end lost 6 bases, and 11 bases lay between the germline ends. CDR1 and CDR2 from the germline V gene are PRHDT and FYEKMQ (reference sequence). The CDR3 is CASSRTPFNEQFF. CDR3 DNA sequence: TGTGCCAGCAGCCGGACTCCATTCAATGAGCAGTTCTTC.

This chain links TRBV7-9 with TRBJ2-1; 14 bases are shared with TRBD2. After removal of 4 bases from V and 9 bases from J, the junction contained 8 bases not matched to a gene. The germline V gene has CDR1 SEHNR and CDR2 FQNEAQ (reference sequence). The CDR3 covers 16 residues. The CDR3 spells CASSSSGLAGATEQFF. The CDR3 DNA reads TGTGCCAGCAGCTCATCGGGACTAGCGGGGGCAACTGAGCAGTTCTTC.

This clone has only one observation. The rearrangement joins TRBV2 to TRBJ2-3; TRBD2 agrees at 8 bases. The CDR3 totals 16 residues. The V gene's germline CDR1 is SNHLY and CDR2 FYNNEI. V dropped 1 base and J dropped 2; count of bases not matched to a gene: 5. CDR3 in DNA: TGTGCCAGCAGTGAAGGCGCTAGCGGGCCCACAGATACGCAGTATTTT. Translated, it gives CASSEGASGPTDTQYF.

The chain carries TRBV4-1 and TRBJ1-2, with 7 bases matching TRBD1. V shed 0 bases, J shed 4 bases, and the junction held 11 bases outside the gene matches. The CDR3 covers 17 residues. Per the germline V gene, CDR1 is MGHRA and CDR2 is YSYEKL. CDR3 bases: TGCGCCAGCAGCCAAGAAGCTTCAGGGGGGTTGGGCTATGGCTACACCTTC. This translates into CASSQEASGGLGYGYTF.

The V and J genes are TRBV18 and TRBJ2-7, with 11 bases aligning to TRBD1. The trim removed 0 bases at V and 4 bases at J, leaving 2 bases unmatched. The CDR3 loop spans 15 amino acids. Germline assignment: CDR1 KGHSH and CDR2 LQKENI. CDR3 residues: CASSPPGQGAYEQYF. The CDR3 DNA sequence: TGTGCCAGCTCACCACCAGGACAGGGGGCTTACGAGCAGTACTTC.

This clone has a single count. The chain is built from TRBV7-8 and TRBJ2-2; 7 nucleotides align to TRBD1. V lost 11 bases, J lost 4 bases, and 7 bases stayed unmatched. The CDR3 is 13 amino acids. Germline assignment: CDR1 SGHVS and CDR2 FQNEAQ. CDR3 loop: CAAKGARTGELFF. CDR3 nucleotide sequence: TGTGCCGCGAAGGGGGCGCGCACCGGGGAGCTGTTTTTT.

In this sample, this clone turned up a few times. This chain joins TRBV12-5 and TRBJ1-5; tentative D call: TRBD1 (5 bases). The CDR3 is 13 amino acids. Trimming shortened V by 1 base and J by 4 bases, and 5 bases separated the two germline ends. The germline V gene has CDR1 LGHNT and CDR2 FRNRAP. For the CDR3, the DNA is TGTGCTAGTGGTTTGGGACAGAATCAGCCCCAGCATTTT. Translated: CASGLGQNQPQHF.

J is TRBJ1-2 and V is TRBV5-1; tentative D call: TRBD1 (5 bases). CDR1 and CDR2 (germline): SGHRS, YFSETQ. Trimming stripped 4 bases from V and 2 bases from J, with 15 bases between. The CDR3 runs to 15 residues. The CDR3 protein is CASSLSQDPNYGYTF. The DNA for the CDR3 is TGCGCCAGCAGCCTGTCACAGGACCCAAACTATGGCTACACCTTC.

The chain employs TRBV7-8 and TRBJ2-7; D gene ambiguous. The CDR3 contains 15 residues. In germline, CDR1 is SGHVS, CDR2 FQNEAQ. V lost 0 bases to trimming and J lost 3 bases, with 12 bases between them. CDR3 bases: TGTGCCAGCAGCTTAGCCCATGGAGTATTCTACGAGCAGTACTTC. Protein sequence: CASSLAHGVFYEQYF.

This clone was found once. V and J are TRBV7-9 and TRBJ2-3, with TRBD1 as a possible D gene (5 bases). V dropped 2 bases and J dropped 2 bases, with 11 bases sitting between them. The CDR3 runs to 15 residues. Per germline, CDR1 SEHNR and CDR2 FQNEAQ (reference sequence). CDR3 coding DNA: TGTGCCAGCAGCTTAAGGGGTTCCGACACAGATACGCAGTATTTT. Translation: CASSLRGSDTDTQYF. Variable domain in full (rest from reference TRBV7-9 and TRBJ2-3): DTGVSQNPRHKITKRGQNVTFRCDPISEHNRLYWYRQTLGQGPEFLTYFQNEAQLEKSRLLSDRFSAERPKGSFSTLEIQRTEQGDSAMYLCASSLRGSDTDTQYFGPGTRLTVL.

The chain links TRBV7-3 to TRBJ2-7; D is possibly TRBD1 (5 bases). Trimming left V 5 bases short and J 3 bases short, with 11 bases between. Germline lookup yields CDR1 SGHTA and CDR2 FQGTGA. This CDR3 region has 13 residues. In DNA form, the CDR3 reads TGTGCCAGCAGCACTGGGGCCCTCTACGAGCAGTACTTC. It specifies CASSTGALYEQYF.

J is TRBJ2-5 and V is TRBV18; TRBD1 matches 10 bases. Germline V gene sequence: CDR1 KGHSH, CDR2 LQKENI. The CDR3 is 15 amino acids. Losses at the gene ends were 5 bases for V and 4 bases for J; bases not matched to a gene: 7. This CDR3 reads CASSSRDRGRETQYF. CDR3 in DNA: TGTGCCAGCTCAAGCCGGGACAGGGGACGAGAGACCCAGTACTTC.

In this sample, this clone turned up a few times. The rearrangement links TRBV28 to TRBJ2-4; D may be TRBD1 (6 bases). Trimming removed 3 bases at V and 0 bases at J, with 9 bases between. The CDR3 loop spans 15 amino acids. The germline CDR1 and CDR2 sequences are MDHEN and SYDVKM. The CDR3 DNA reads TGTGCCAGCAGTTTTCAGGGGCAAGCCAAAAACATTCAGTACTTC. Its protein is CASSFQGQAKNIQYF.

The chain is built from TRBV9 and TRBJ2-3; D perhaps matches TRBD1 (6 bases). The germline V and J ends were trimmed by 0 bases and 2 bases, with 10 bases remaining between them. Per germline, CDR1 SGDLS and CDR2 YYNGEE. This CDR3 is 15 amino acids long. CDR3 protein: CASSVVRGFTDTQYF. CDR3 sequence (DNA): TGTGCCAGCAGCGTAGTCAGGGGATTCACAGATACGCAGTATTTT.

This sequence joins TRBV19 and TRBJ2-7, with D perhaps matching TRBD1 (6 bases). The CDR3 consists of 13 residues. Deletions cut 2 bases from V and 6 bases from J, with 11 bases between. Germline V gives CDR1 LNHDA, CDR2 SQIVND (reference sequence). The CDR3 coding sequence is TGTGCCAGTAGTATAAGCAGGGGTGGCGAGCAGTACTTC. This sequence encodes CASSISRGGEQYF.

The chain has TRBV5-1 and TRBJ2-7; possible D gene TRBD1, 7 bases. The CDR3 is 18 amino acids. CDR1 is SGHRS, CDR2 YFSETQ, per germline. The germline V and J ends were trimmed by 0 bases and 0 bases, with 19 bases remaining between them. CDR3 sequence reads: CASSLEPVRRGLSYEQYF. The CDR3 DNA reads TGCGCCAGCAGCTTGGAGCCCGTGAGGAGGGGGCTCTCCTACGAGCAGTACTTC.

The chain employs TRBV5-8 and TRBJ2-5; a possible D gene is TRBD1 (5 bases). The V gene's germline CDR1 is SGHTS and CDR2 YDEGEE. CDR3 length: 13 amino acids. The V end was cut by 7 bases, the J end by 3 bases, with 13 bases between. In nucleotides, the CDR3 is TGTGCCAGCCGAACTTGGGGCGAAGAGACCCAGTACTTC. Translated, it gives CASRTWGEETQYF.

V and J are TRBV6-5 and TRBJ1-1; TRBD1 is a possible D gene (6 bases). Germline lookup yields CDR1 MNHEY and CDR2 SVGAGI. The CDR3 loop spans 13 amino acids. Trimming pared 1 base from V and 5 bases from J, leaving 8 bases between. The CDR3 sequence is CASSYFTGTEAFF. The CDR3 nucleotides read TGTGCCAGCAGTTACTTTACAGGGACTGAAGCTTTCTTT.

The chain links TRBV5-1 to TRBJ1-1; TRBD1 is a possible D gene (5 bases). V lost 0 bases and J lost 4, with 13 bases in between. From germline, CDR1 is SGHRS and CDR2 YFSETQ. CDR3 length equals 15 residues. The CDR3 region is CASSLGGRVVTEAFF. CDR3 nucleotides: TGCGCCAGCAGCTTGGGTGGCAGGGTGGTCACTGAAGCTTTCTTT.

The gene calls are TRBV4-2 and TRBJ1-2; D unresolved. CDR3 size: 14 residues. V lost 4 bases and J lost 0, with 9 bases in between. Germline CDR1 is LGHNA and CDR2 is YNFKEQ. In nucleotides, the CDR3 is TGTGCCAGCAGCCTCGGAGGTCCTAACTATGGCTACACCTTC. Its protein product is CASSLGGPNYGYTF.

The J gene is TRBJ1-5, the V gene TRBV6-5, with D uncertain. The CDR3 covers 13 residues. Trimming took 7 bases from V and 4 from J, leaving 11 bases between them. CDR1 and CDR2 (germline): MNHEY, SVGAGI. CDR3 in amino acids: CASTVLSNQPQHF. CDR3 sequence (DNA): TGTGCCAGCACAGTTCTTTCAAATCAGCCCCAGCATTTT.

This clone has at least ten counts. The CDR3 DNA follows: TGCGCCAGCAGCCAAGAGGGGACTGTCACTGAAGCTTTCTTT. It codes for CASSQEGTVTEAFF. This chain joins TRBV4-3 and TRBJ1-1; D possibly corresponds to TRBD1 (5 bases). Trimming stripped 0 bases from V and 4 bases from J, with 9 bases between. CDR3 size: 14 residues. The V gene's germline CDR1 is LGHNA and CDR2 YSLEER.

The genes are TRBV27 and TRBJ1-3, with 9 bases matching TRBD1. After removal of 4 bases from V and 2 bases from J, the junction contained 3 bases not matched to a gene. CDR1 is MNHEY and CDR2 is SMNVEV in the germline V gene (reference sequence). This CDR3 has 15 amino acids. DNA of the CDR3: TGTGCCAGCAGTTCCCGACAGGGGGCTGGAAACACCATATATTTT. Amino acid sequence: CASSSRQGAGNTIYF.